The text below deals with one TCR beta chain. This clone's antigen is unknown. No much larger clonotype is one base removed from it; base qualities were not supplied. Samples from volunteer blood donors who had recovered from COVID-19 were contributed by a second Seattle source. Collaborating institutions collected whole blood in K2EDTA tubes following their own protocols. For TCRbeta analysis, collaborator samples were shipped as frozen whole blood, as isolated PBMCs, or as DNA extracted from either sample type. The immunoSEQ Assay, a bias-controlled multiplex PCR, was used to amplify TCRbeta CDR3 regions from genomic DNA. The study's own analysis went as follows. The number of nucleated cells in each sample was estimated by amplification of reference gene primers within the assay. Sequence reads were collapsed and filtered to measure the absolute abundance of every unique TCRbeta CDR3 rearrangement. Productive Simpson clonality was computed per sample as the square root of Simpson's diversity index over productive rearrangements. TCRdb took this table from immuneACCESS and kept in-frame rearrangements with V and J called. Such tables lack part of the clones; where checked against another copy, unresolved V genes explain under half of the gap, and the rest is unexplained. The DNA gave D and trimming, while V, J and clone size come from that table. A total of roughly 150,000 clones appear in this sample, around 81% of them only once. The ten biggest clones cover 10% to 15% of the sample.

CDR1 MNHEY and CDR2 SVGEGT are derived from the germline V gene. Reading from cysteine to phenylalanine, the CDR3 counts 14 amino acids. Only the CDR3 DNA is retained, 42 bases long and in frame from the first base. Between the V and J ends, shortened by 6 bases and 7 bases respectively, the junction contains 16 bases. The data are from a study of blood T cell repertoires in COVID-19 (dated by TCRdb to about 2020). Regarding the study in general: Collaborator samples came from the United States, Italy and Spain and covered acute and convalescent phases of COVID-19. The material from the prospective study consisted of cDNA or gDNA derived from T cells, B-cell-depleted T cells, or PBMCs. Subjects who had been exposed to COVID-19, were actively infected with it, or had recovered from it provided the deeply sampled blood TCRbeta repertoires that made up the dataset. The repertoires were released in a freely available public database meant as a resource for research on the immune response to SARS-CoV-2. Samples came from the ongoing ImmuneRACE study (first 160 participants) plus 1,254 subjects from 6 global collaborators. The sample metadata nearly always contained a de-identified subject ID, COVID-19 status, age in years and sex. Where available, HLA class I and class II types were taken from metadata supplied by the sample provider and were not determined by assay-based typing. Study-wide findings and limitations: How much clinical and demographic metadata was included differed by source and by participant, and the metadata was provided uncurated.

The chain couples TRBV6-2 or TRBV6-3 to TRBJ1-5; possibly the D gene is TRBD1, per 5 matching bases. Sequencing was carried out using peripheral blood. This receptor was obtained from a man in his 70s who had recovered from COVID-19. The CDR3 protein sequence reads: CASSQGGGGQPQHF. The nucleotides read TGTGCCAGCAGCCAAGGTGGGGGGGGACAGCCCCAGCATTTT.